This is a list of T cell receptor beta chains from one sample in a study of chemoradiotherapy in HPV16-positive cancers. Only in-frame clones appear in the TCRdb table, and some are missing; sequencing was by immunoSEQ multiplex PCR. Found here are about 2,900 clones, 79% of them singletons; the top ten hold approximately 10%. The specimen comprised tumor tissue, sampled from a patient who underwent chemoradiotherapy. These receptor sequences come from a human donor with HPV-associated anogenital cancer. CDR3s include the opening cysteine and the closing phenylalanine or tryptophan. D genes are given only for firm matches. Some rows mark clone size as missing; the rest say once, few, many or name a class of expanded clone.

TRBV7-6	-	TRBJ1-4	-	TGTGCCAGCAGCTTAGCGCTCAACCTTAAACTGTTTTTT	CASSLALNLKLFF
TRBV9	-	TRBJ2-1	-	TGTGCCAGCAGCTTTGGGACCCACAATGAGCAGTTCTTC	CASSFGTHNEQFF
TRBV29-1	few	TRBJ2-5	-	TGCAGCGCCGGTGGGCACCCACGGCAAGAGACCCAGTACTTC	CSAGGHPRQETQYF
TRBV6-1	-	TRBJ1-1	TRBD1	TGTGCCAGCATTCGGACAGGAAACACTGAAGCTTTCTTT	CASIRTGNTEAFF
TRBV9	once	TRBJ2-1	-	TGTGCCAGCAGCGTTACAGGCAACTCCTACAATGAGCAGTTCTTC	CASSVTGNSYNEQFF
TRBV11-3	-	TRBJ2-2	-	TGTGCCAGCAGCTCCTTACCCGGGGAGCTGTTTTTT	CASSSLPGELFF
TRBV7-9	-	TRBJ2-7	-	TGTGCCAGCAGCCCAACAGGGACCCACCCCTACGAGCAGTACTTC	CASSPTGTHPYEQYF
TRBV7-9	-	TRBJ1-2	-	TGTGCCAGCAGCTTAACAGGTCGTCGGGACTCCTATGGCTACACCTTC	CASSLTGRRDSYGYTF
TRBV25-1	once	TRBJ1-4	TRBD1	TGTGCCAGCAGTGACACCGGGACAGGGAATGAAAAACTGTTTTTT	CASSDTGTGNEKLFF
TRBV19	-	TRBJ1-2	-	TGTGCCAGTAGTATAAGGGGATGGGGGCGCGAGGATGGCTACACCTTC	CASSIRGWGREDGYTF
TRBV7-9	-	TRBJ2-3	TRBD2	TGTGCCAGCAGCTTGGAGGGAGGGCCCGCAGATACGCAGTATTTT	CASSLEGGPADTQYF
TRBV28	few	TRBJ2-1	-	TGTGCCAGCAGTGCCCGAGGTTGGAATGAGCAGTTCTTC	CASSARGWNEQFF
TRBV5-5	-	TRBJ2-3	-	TGTGCCAGCAGCCTGGACCTGGGGGATACGCAGTATTTT	CASSLDLGDTQYF
TRBV7-6	-	TRBJ1-1	-	TGTGCCAGCAGCTTTAATGGGAACACTGAAGCTTTCTTT	CASSFNGNTEAFF
TRBV27	-	TRBJ2-1	-	TGTGCCAGCAGTTTATACCGGAAAAACAATGAGCAGTTCTTC	CASSLYRKNNEQFF